This TCR beta chain was sequenced in a study of neurological immune-mediated disorders (dated by TCRdb to between 2017 and 2020). General notes on the study: Among the roughly 34 multiple sclerosis patients, relapsing-remitting MS was present in roughly 30 and secondary progressive MS was present in 3. The roughly 110 TCR-beta libraries included longitudinal samples, technical triplicates and paired sorted CD4+ and CD8+ T-cell subsets alongside PBMC samples. The cohort comprised around 70 subjects: 15 or so HAM/TSP patients, some 35 multiple sclerosis patients and around 20 healthy controls. The study compared peripheral blood TCR-beta repertoires of HTLV-I-associated myelopathy (HAM/TSP) patients, multiple sclerosis patients and healthy controls using UMI-based sequencing.

The research as a whole found: No clinical or MRI features were associated with the MS cluster, and the authors said that larger cohorts are needed. No identical CDR3 amino acid sequences were shared among expanded clones across subjects, suggesting private TCR-beta repertoires in all groups. TCR clonal expansion was highest in HAM/TSP patients and lowest in MS patients, with MS patients falling below even healthy controls. Repertoires from 18 of 34 MS patients were grouped by phylogenetic analysis into a cluster of related CDR3 sequences, suggesting a possible repertoire-level signature.

cDNA synthesis used template-switch 5'RACE with a primer carrying a 10-nucleotide random unique molecular identifier tagging each TCR transcript. Every sequencing run covered 15-18 subjects and yielded more than 180 million TCR-beta sequences. The RNeasy kit was used to extract total RNA. The KAPA Real-time Library Amplification kit was used to amplify TCR-beta VDJ regions with primers for the TCR constant region and the 5'RACE anchor. Sample indexes and Illumina adaptors were added in a first PCR, and a second PCR then increased library yield. After Ampure bead purification, the TCR product of roughly 650 bp was size-selected on a 2% E-gel SizeSelection system. Before pooling, libraries had their quality checked on a Bioanalyzer, their concentration measured with Qubit, and their quantity determined with the Kapa Library Quantification kit. An Illumina HiSeq 2500 was used to sequence the libraries paired-end at 2 x 150 bp. To increase sequence diversity, roughly 23-30% phiX was spiked into each library pool. In the paper's pipeline: Quality-filtered reads were processed with the UMI-based MiGEC pipeline, and over 75% of raw TCR sequences were removed by the MiGEC pipeline during error correction. VDJ genes were aligned to IMGT germline references, and clonotypes were defined by unique CDR3 amino acid sequence plus V-J genes. VDJtools evaluated clonal expansion, Shannon diversity and CDR3 relatedness (CalcPairwiseDistances, ClusterSamples); CLCbio workbench built phylogenetic trees. A clone was classed as expanded if it had 8 or more unique UMIs, a cutoff based on coefficient-of-variation modelling across technical triplicates. TCRdb itself trimmed the public reads at Q25 with fastp, ran MiXCR and retained productive beta chains. Every entry covers one CDR3 protein and lists the most common genes and DNA from its rows. The V and J calls and clone size are TCRdb's, not the authors'. This sample is represented by about 46,000 distinct CDR3 sequences; 2.5% to 3.5% of them were singletons. Roughly 15% of the sample lies in the top ten.

This clonotype was seen many times. The clone's antigen remains unknown. No base quality values were provided; no much bigger clone lies one nucleotide off. For unsorted PBMC libraries, 2 million PBMCs were used after storage in RNAlater at -80 degrees C until RNA extraction. The multiple sclerosis patients were enrolled in a US clinical protocol that evaluated disease progression with magnetic resonance imaging. Peripheral blood was subjected to Ficoll-Hypaque density gradient centrifugation to isolate PBMCs, which were then cryopreserved in liquid nitrogen. The CDR3 spans 16 residues, from the cysteine through the phenylalanine. Only the CDR3 portion is preserved as DNA: 48 bases, with reading frame beginning at the first base. Trimming takes 4 bases off V and 3 bases off J; junction bases not matched to a gene: 5. From a lookup of the germline V gene, CDR1 and CDR2 are SGHTA and FQGNSA.

The rearrangement joined TRBV7-2 to TRBJ2-3, and TRBD2 matches 12 of the central bases. This sequence was found in a woman between 50 and 59 years old with multiple sclerosis. The sample was PBMCs. The CDR3 here reads CASSSSGGAVTDTQYF. The nucleotide sequence reads TGTGCCAGCAGCTCTAGCGGGGGGGCCGTTACAGATACGCAGTATTTT.